These 4 T cell receptor beta chains were sequenced from one sample in a study of OX40 agonist ivuxolimab in advanced cancers. TCRdb's table, derived via immunoSEQ multiplex PCR, lists solely in-frame clones and lacks some. The sample lists about 79,000 clones, 88% occurring once. This material consisted of CD4+ or CD8+ T cells sorted from blood, taken in a trial of the OX40 agonist ivuxolimab. The receptors derive from an adult with an advanced solid tumor such as melanoma, head and neck, liver or kidney cancer.

The count of this clone is one. V is TRBV19 and J is TRBJ2-5; unclear D gene. V lost 3 bases, J lost 5 bases, and 7 bases lay in between. CDR1 and CDR2 from the germline V gene are LNHDA and SQIVND (reference sequence). The CDR3 runs 12 residues. CDR3 sequence (DNA): TGTGCCAGTAGTATTTACGGTGAGACCCAGTACTTC. It translates to CASSIYGETQYF.

V and J are TRBV6-5 and TRBJ2-5, with a weak D call TRBD2 (6 bases). CDR1 is MNHEY and CDR2 is SVGAGI in the germline V gene. Deletions cut 0 bases from V and 4 bases from J, with 12 bases between. The length of the CDR3 is 15 residues. Written as DNA, the CDR3 is TGTGCCAGCAGTTACTCACGGGGGAACGGAGAGACCCAGTACTTC. This codes for CASSYSRGNGETQYF.

The chain couples TRBV2 to TRBJ2-7, with 9 bases identical to TRBD1. The CDR3 consists of 12 residues. Trimming cost V 6 bases and J 3 bases; bases outside gene matches: 0. Germline V lookup: CDR1 SNHLY, CDR2 FYNNEI. The CDR3 DNA sequence: TGTGCCAGCAGGGACAGGGGCTACGAGCAGTACTTC. This encodes CASRDRGYEQYF.

The gene calls are TRBV15 and TRBJ2-6; the match to TRBD1 covers 9 bases. The CDR3 is 17 residues long. The ends lost 3 bases at V and 3 bases at J; junction bases unmatched: 6. Germline CDR1 is LNHNV and CDR2 is YYDKDF (reference sequence). CDR3 protein: CATSRGTGKGGANVLTF. CDR3 nucleotides: TGTGCCACCAGCAGGGGGACAGGGAAGGGTGGGGCCAACGTCCTGACTTTC. The whole variable domain, remainder taken from reference TRBV15 and TRBJ2-6, is DAMVIQNPRYQVTQFGKPVTLSCSQTLNHNVMYWYQQKSSQAPKLLFHYYDKDFNNEADTPDNFQSRRPNTSFCFLDIRSPGLGDTAMYLCATSRGTGKGGANVLTFGAGSRLTVL.